The following is a T cell receptor (beta chain) sequence with its context. Trimming at V came to 6 bases and at J to 4 bases, leaving 9 bases not matched to a gene. The CDR3 spans 15 residues. Germline V gene lookup returns CDR1 MNHNY and CDR2 SVGAGI (reference sequence). The sample originates from a study of blood T cell repertoires in COVID-19. Looking at the study overall: Sites in the United States, Italy and Spain provided acute and convalescent COVID-19 samples.

Clones were read by immunoSEQ multiplex PCR, and TCRdb kept only the in-frame ones, dropping some. The table has 150,000 to 200,000 clones, approximately 88% seen once. This clonotype originated in a woman aged 80 or over with active or convalescent COVID-19. The rearrangement links TRBV6-6 to TRBJ2-3; 8 bases line up with TRBD2. The specimen sequenced was peripheral blood. CDR3 bases: TGTGCCAGCAGCCCCGGTGGTAGCGGGGCAGATACGCAGTATTTT. Translation gives CASSPGGSGADTQYF.